The rows below give T cell receptor beta chains drawn from one sample of a study of blood T cell repertoires in COVID-19. TCRdb keeps only in-frame clones here, not all; method: immunoSEQ multiplex PCR. This sample has roughly 110,000 clones; about 64% occur once, and the top ten carry approximately 0.87%. Sequenced input: peripheral blood. The receptors derive from a human donor with acute or convalescent COVID-19. The donor label of this sample is uncertain. Both conserved end residues are part of each CDR3. The D gene is left open where the match is weak. Expanded clones get a size class; other rows say once, few or many, or leave the size out.

TRBD2	NA	TRBV30	TRBJ2-3	CAWALAGGSDTQYF	TGTGCCTGGGCCCTAGCGGGGGGTTCAGATACGCAGTATTTT
NA	few	TRBV6-6	TRBJ1-6	CASRNRENSPLHF	TGTGCCAGCAGAAACAGGGAAAATTCACCCCTCCACTTT
NA	NA	TRBV2	TRBJ2-2	CASSGVTGSGELFF	TGTGCCAGCAGTGGGGTAACAGGATCCGGGGAGCTGTTTTTT
TRBD2	NA	TRBV7-6	TRBJ2-1	CASSLPRSFGVAGGQDEQFF	TGTGCCAGCAGCTTACCCCGCTCATTCGGGGTAGCGGGGGGGCAGGATGAGCAGTTCTTC
TRBD2	NA	TRBV15	TRBJ2-2	CATSRDNLAAVTGELFF	TGTGCCACCAGCAGAGATAACCTAGCGGCAGTCACCGGGGAGCTGTTTTTT
TRBD1	NA	TRBV7-2	TRBJ1-2	CASSSRTGLWGYTF	TGTGCCAGCAGCTCCCGGACAGGCCTTTGGGGCTACACCTTC
NA	few	TRBV2	TRBJ2-5	CASSEGHGETQYF	TGTGCCAGCAGTGAAGGACATGGGGAGACCCAGTACTTC
TRBD1	NA	TRBV2	TRBJ2-7	CASSTQGNSGEQYF	TGTGCCAGCAGCACACAGGGGAACAGTGGCGAGCAGTACTTC
NA	once	TRBV7-2	TRBJ2-1	CASSLLNEQFF	TGTGCCAGCAGCTTACTGAATGAGCAGTTCTTC
NA	NA	TRBV5-1	TRBJ2-1	CASSLAGFGGANEQFF	TGCGCCAGCAGCTTAGCCGGGTTCGGGGGTGCTAATGAGCAGTTCTTC
TRBD2	NA	TRBV29-1	TRBJ2-1	CSVRRSAGGPPIYNEQFF	TGCAGCGTTCGAAGGTCAGCGGGGGGGCCCCCTATCTACAATGAGCAGTTCTTC
NA	NA	TRBV2	TRBJ2-5	CASNNRQGRGQETQYF	TGTGCCAGCAACAATAGACAGGGCCGGGGGCAAGAGACCCAGTACTTC
NA	once	TRBV12-3/TRBV12-4	TRBJ1-2	CASSPLSGGYTF	TGTGCCAGCAGTCCCCTCTCCGGTGGCTACACCTTC
NA	NA	TRBV30	TRBJ1-2	CAWSPQENYGYTF	TGTGCCTGGAGTCCTCAGGAAAACTATGGCTACACCTTC
NA	NA	TRBV28	TRBJ2-3	CASSLLTSALTDTQYF	TGTGCCAGCAGTTTATTGACTAGTGCCCTCACAGATACGCAGTATTTT
TRBD2	NA	TRBV19	TRBJ2-2	CASTPWEGMHGELFF	TGTGCCAGTACCCCGTGGGAGGGGATGCACGGGGAGCTGTTTTTT
NA	NA	TRBV5-8	TRBJ2-5	CASSLVGTHFGETQYF	TGTGCCAGCAGCTTGGTAGGGACACACTTTGGGGAGACCCAGTACTTC
NA	few	TRBV6-5	TRBJ1-2	CASSYIGRDGYTF	TGTGCCAGCAGTTACATAGGGCGGGATGGCTACACCTTC
NA	once	TRBV28	TRBJ2-5	CASSKRQIQETQYF	TGTGCCAGCAGTAAAAGACAGATTCAAGAGACCCAGTACTTC
TRBD1	NA	TRBV5-1	TRBJ1-1	CASSGAGGTEAFF	TGCGCCAGCAGTGGCGCAGGGGGCACTGAAGCTTTCTTT
NA	NA	TRBV3-1/TRBV3-2	TRBJ1-1	CASSQSLSHTEAFF	TGTGCCAGCAGCCAAAGCCTATCGCACACTGAAGCTTTCTTT
NA	NA	TRBV11-2	TRBJ2-2	CASSPMGLAGGELFF	TGTGCCAGCAGCCCAATGGGCCTAGCCGGCGGGGAGCTGTTTTTT
NA	NA	TRBV7-2	TRBJ1-5	CASSFPGQPQHF	TGTGCCAGCAGTTTCCCCGGGCAGCCCCAGCATTTT
NA	NA	TRBV5-1	TRBJ1-1	CASSLDGTRLSNTEAFF	TGCGCCAGCAGCTTGGATGGGACAAGATTATCGAACACTGAAGCTTTCTTT
TRBD2	NA	TRBV5-1	TRBJ2-1	CASSQGLAGGNEQFF	TGCGCCAGCAGCCAAGGACTAGCGGGGGGGAATGAGCAGTTCTTC
NA	NA	TRBV30	TRBJ1-5	CAWSVRGQGQPQHF	TGTGCCTGGAGTGTAAGGGGCCAGGGTCAGCCCCAGCATTTT
TRBD1	NA	TRBV3-1/TRBV3-2	TRBJ2-2	CASSQGFGTGATGELFF	TGTGCCAGCAGCCAGGGGTTTGGGACAGGGGCCACCGGGGAGCTGTTTTTT
TRBD1	NA	TRBV28	TRBJ1-5	CASLRQGSNQPQHF	TGTGCCAGCCTCAGACAGGGGAGCAATCAGCCCCAGCATTTT
TRBD1	NA	TRBV2	TRBJ1-3	CASSPSTGTHSGNTIYF	TGTGCCAGCAGCCCTTCGACAGGGACCCACTCTGGAAACACCATATATTTT
TRBD1	NA	TRBV5-8	TRBJ1-1	CASSLYGQDEAFF	TGTGCCAGCAGCTTGTATGGACAGGATGAAGCTTTCTTT
TRBD1	NA	TRBV5-1	TRBJ2-3	CASSLAQTGHNTDTQYF	TGCGCCAGCAGCTTGGCGCAGACAGGGCACAACACAGATACGCAGTATTTT
NA	NA	TRBV5-5	TRBJ2-7	CASSWRQGGSSYEQYF	TGTGCCAGCAGCTGGAGACAGGGAGGAAGCTCCTACGAGCAGTACTTC
NA	NA	TRBV2	TRBJ1-5	CASSDWGGGQPQHF	TGTGCCAGCAGTGATTGGGGGGGCGGTCAGCCCCAGCATTTT
TRBD2	NA	TRBV5-1	TRBJ2-3	CASKETSGVDTQYF	TGCGCCAGCAAAGAGACTAGCGGGGTGGATACGCAGTATTTT
TRBD1	NA	TRBV9	TRBJ2-7	CASSVGRGPPYEQYF	TGTGCCAGCAGCGTAGGCAGGGGGCCACCCTACGAGCAGTACTTC